This is a list of T cell receptor beta chains from one sample in a study of blood T cell repertoires in COVID-19. The repertoire was sequenced with immunoSEQ multiplex PCR; TCRdb's copy has only in-frame clones and lacks some. The sample holds around 9,200 clones; 80% to 90% are singletons and the top ten take 9.4%. The sample comprised peripheral blood. These receptor sequences come from a man between 60 and 75 years old with acute or convalescent COVID-19. CDR3s include the opening cysteine and the closing phenylalanine or tryptophan. A D gene is named only where the DNA matches it firmly. Size values are once, few and many counts, or a class for expanded clones, and some rows have none.

>TRBV6-1|TRBD1|.|TRBJ1-4
TGTGCCAGCAGAATCCGGGACAGGGATGAAAAACTGTTTTTT
CASRIRDRDEKLFF
>TRBV29-1|.|once|TRBJ1-1
TGCAGCGTTTCTCAGGGCCCCACTGAAGCTTTCTTT
CSVSQGPTEAFF
>TRBV4-2|TRBD2|once|TRBJ2-1
TGTGCCAGCAGCCAAGACCCGGGACTAGCGGGAGGCACTGAGCAGTTCTTC
CASSQDPGLAGGTEQFF
>TRBV19|TRBD1|once|TRBJ1-4
TGTGCCAGTAGCGGGGGACAGCCAAGGAAGGAACTGTTTTTT
CASSGGQPRKELFF
>TRBV2|TRBD1|.|TRBJ1-4
TGTGCCAGCAGTGGGGGACAGGGGAATCTACTTGAAAAACTGTTTTTT
CASSGGQGNLLEKLFF
>TRBV5-6|TRBD2|few|TRBJ2-3
TGTGCCAGCAGCTCGCCGAGAGGGCGGGGGGAGGATACGCAGTATTTT
CASSSPRGRGEDTQYF
>TRBV6-2/TRBV6-3|.|.|TRBJ2-2
TGTGCCAGCAGTTACGAGACAGCTTTTAACACCGGGGAGCTGTTTTTT
CASSYETAFNTGELFF
>TRBV5-8|TRBD2|.|TRBJ2-5
TGTGCCAGCATCCTCCGGGGACTAGCGGGGGGAAAACAAGAGACCCAGTACTTC
CASILRGLAGGKQETQYF
>TRBV6-1|.|.|TRBJ2-1
TGTGCCAGCAGTGACAGTTACAATGAGCAGTTCTTC
CASSDSYNEQFF
>TRBV6-5|.|few|TRBJ2-3
TGTGCCAGCAGTTACCGGAGGAGAACAGATACGCAGTATTTT
CASSYRRRTDTQYF
>TRBV5-1|TRBD1|.|TRBJ2-1
TGCGCCAGCAGCTTGGAGGTGGGGACAGGGGACTACAATGAGCAGTTCTTC
CASSLEVGTGDYNEQFF
>TRBV28|.|.|TRBJ1-5
TGTGCCACCTACGAAGGGTGGGAGGCCAATCAGCCCCAGCATTTT
CATYEGWEANQPQHF
>TRBV7-9|.|.|TRBJ1-1
TGTGCCAGCAGCTTTCCAAACACTGAAGCTTTCTTT
CASSFPNTEAFF
>TRBV24-1|.|.|TRBJ2-1
TGTGCCACCAGCGAGGGAGCCGAGCAGTTCTTC
CATSEGAEQFF
>TRBV16|TRBD1|.|TRBJ2-7
TGTGCCAGCAGCCAGCCCGACAGGGTTCAGTACTTC
CASSQPDRVQYF
>TRBV5-1|TRBD2|.|TRBJ2-3
TGCGCCAGCAGCTCACTAGCGACCACAGATACGCAGTATTTT
CASSSLATTDTQYF
>TRBV3-1/TRBV3-2|.|.|TRBJ2-3
TGTGCCAGCAGCCCTTTAGTGTTCGCGGCAGATACGCAGTATTTT
CASSPLVFAADTQYF
>TRBV4-1|TRBD1|.|TRBJ1-5
TGCGCCAGCAGCCACACCGGGACAGGAGGTCAGCCCCAGCATTTT
CASSHTGTGGQPQHF
>TRBV11-1|TRBD2|.|TRBJ2-2
TGTGCCAGCAGCTTAGCAGGCGGGAGGGCTGCCGGGGAGCTGTTTTTT
CASSLAGGRAAGELFF
>TRBV7-2|.|.|TRBJ2-1
TGTGCCAGCAGCTTAGCCAGCGCCTCCTACAATGAGCAGTTCTTC
CASSLASASYNEQFF
>TRBV3-1/TRBV3-2|.|.|TRBJ1-2
TGTGCCAGCACCCCACCCTCGGGGAATGGCTACACCTTC
CASTPPSGNGYTF
>TRBV6-1|TRBD1|.|TRBJ1-5
TGTGCCAGCAGTGACCGGGACAGGGGTAGGGTTCAGCCCCAGCATTTT
CASSDRDRGRVQPQHF
>TRBV19|.|.|TRBJ1-2
TGTGCCAGTACCCGATGGAAGGGGGGGATCTATGGCTACACCTTC
CASTRWKGGIYGYTF